These T cell receptor beta chains were read from a single sample in a study of siplizumab effects on memory and regulatory T cells. The method was immunoSEQ multiplex PCR; TCRdb's version includes in-frame clones alone and lacks a portion of them. The table records over 70,000 clones, 85% to 95% of them present only once. The sequenced sample consisted of CD8+ T cells sorted from blood. The receptor set was obtained from a human donor in good health. Each CDR3 is given with its conserved first and last residue. A D gene is named only where the DNA matches it firmly. Only some rows state a clone size, as once, few, many or a class for expanded clones.

J,V,D,size,DNA,CDR3
TRBJ2-2,TRBV5-4,.,.,TGTGCCAGCAGCTTGTTCAGGGAAAACACCGGGGAGCTGTTTTTT,CASSLFRENTGELFF
TRBJ2-1,TRBV4-2,TRBD2,.,TGTGCCAGCAGCCAAGTAGCGGGAGGCGAATACAATGAGCAGTTCTTC,CASSQVAGGEYNEQFF
TRBJ2-3,TRBV7-9,TRBD2,.,TGTGCCAGCAGCTCCCTAGCGGGAGCGGCAGATACGCAGTATTTT,CASSSLAGAADTQYF
TRBJ2-1,TRBV7-6,.,.,TGTGCCAGCAGCGCCGATGGCTACAATGAGCAGTTCTTC,CASSADGYNEQFF
TRBJ1-2,TRBV6-5,.,.,TGTGCCAGCACCTACCGAGAGGGCACCGATGGCTACACCTTC,CASTYREGTDGYTF
TRBJ1-2,TRBV13,.,.,TGTGCCAGCAGCCCCGGGACGGAGAGTGGTTATGGCTACACCTTC,CASSPGTESGYGYTF
TRBJ2-5,TRBV4-1,TRBD1,.,TGCGCCAGCAGCGACCGGGACAGGGTTTCGTTGGAGACCCAGTACTTC,CASSDRDRVSLETQYF
TRBJ2-5,TRBV9,TRBD1,.,TGTGCCAGCAGCGTAGGCTCGACAGGGGAAGAGACCCAGTACTTC,CASSVGSTGEETQYF
TRBJ2-1,TRBV10-2,.,.,TGCGCCAGCAGTGAAGGCTCCTACAATGAGCAGTTCTTC,CASSEGSYNEQFF
TRBJ1-2,TRBV6-6,TRBD1,.,TGTGCCAGCAGTCTACAGGGGGCAAGCTATGGCTACACCTTC,CASSLQGASYGYTF
TRBJ2-3,TRBV28,TRBD2,.,TGTGCCAGCATACCCCTTCTCTTCACTAGCGGGAAGACAGATACGCAGTATTTT,CASIPLLFTSGKTDTQYF
TRBJ2-7,TRBV28,TRBD1,.,TGTGCCAGCAGTACCGCCGGGACAGCTTACGAGCAGTACTTC,CASSTAGTAYEQYF
TRBJ2-5,TRBV5-1,.,.,TGCGCCAGCAGCTTGGCGTCCCGACTAGATACGGAGACCCAGTACTTC,CASSLASRLDTETQYF
TRBJ2-7,TRBV28,.,.,TGTGCCAGCAGCAACCGCGGGACTCCAGACTACGAGCAGTACTTC,CASSNRGTPDYEQYF
TRBJ2-2,TRBV10-3,TRBD1,.,TGTGCCATCGGGGCCCGGGACAGGGATAATACCGGGGAGCTGTTTTTT,CAIGARDRDNTGELFF
TRBJ1-5,TRBV13,.,few,TGTGCCAGCAGCTTAGAGAATCAGCCCCAGCATTTT,CASSLENQPQHF
TRBJ1-1,TRBV15,TRBD1,.,TGTGCCACCAGCAGAGATCAAGGACAGGGAGGCACTGAAGCTTTCTTT,CATSRDQGQGGTEAFF
TRBJ1-5,TRBV19,.,.,TGTGCCAGTAGTATAGCGACTAGAGGGAGTCAGCCCCAGCATTTT,CASSIATRGSQPQHF